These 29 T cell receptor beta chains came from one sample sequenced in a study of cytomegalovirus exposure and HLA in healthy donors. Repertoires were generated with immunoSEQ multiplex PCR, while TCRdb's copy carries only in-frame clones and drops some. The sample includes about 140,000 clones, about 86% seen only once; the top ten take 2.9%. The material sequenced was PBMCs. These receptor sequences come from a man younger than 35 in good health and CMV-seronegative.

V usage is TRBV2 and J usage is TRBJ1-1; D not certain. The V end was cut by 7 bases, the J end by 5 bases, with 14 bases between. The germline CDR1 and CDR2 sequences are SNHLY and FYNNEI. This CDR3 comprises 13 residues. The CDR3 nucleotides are TGTGCCAGCACCGTAAGAGGGCGGACTGAAGCTTTCTTT. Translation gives CASTVRGRTEAFF.

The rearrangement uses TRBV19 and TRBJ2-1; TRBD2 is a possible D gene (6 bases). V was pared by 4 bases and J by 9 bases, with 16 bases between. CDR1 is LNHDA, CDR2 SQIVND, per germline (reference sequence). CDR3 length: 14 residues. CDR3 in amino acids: CASSSQTSPGEQFF. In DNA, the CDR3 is TGTGCCAGTAGTAGCCAGACTAGTCCAGGTGAGCAGTTCTTC.

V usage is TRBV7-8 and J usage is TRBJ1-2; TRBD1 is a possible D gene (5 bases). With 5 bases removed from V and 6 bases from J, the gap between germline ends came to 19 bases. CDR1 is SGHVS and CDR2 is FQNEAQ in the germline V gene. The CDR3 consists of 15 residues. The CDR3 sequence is CASSPVGGTINGYTF. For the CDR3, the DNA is TGTGCCAGCAGCCCCGTGGGGGGTACTATCAATGGCTACACCTTC.

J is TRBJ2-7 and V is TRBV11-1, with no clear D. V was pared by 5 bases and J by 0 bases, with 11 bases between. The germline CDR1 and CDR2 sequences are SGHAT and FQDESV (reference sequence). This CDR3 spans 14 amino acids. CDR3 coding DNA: TGTGCCAGCAGCCCAGACTTGAGCTCCTACGAGCAGTACTTC. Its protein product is CASSPDLSSYEQYF. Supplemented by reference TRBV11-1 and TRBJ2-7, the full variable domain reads EAEVAQSPRYKITEKSQAVAFWCDPISGHATLYWYRQILGQGPELLVQFQDESVVDDSQLPKDRFSAERLKGVDSTLKIQPAELGDSAMYLCASSPDLSSYEQYFGPGTRLTVT.

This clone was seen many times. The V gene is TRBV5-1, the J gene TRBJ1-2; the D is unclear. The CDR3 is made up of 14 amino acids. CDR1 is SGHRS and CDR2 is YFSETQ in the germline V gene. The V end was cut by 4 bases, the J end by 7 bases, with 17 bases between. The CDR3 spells CASSPANPYSGYTF. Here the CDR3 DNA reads TGCGCCAGCAGCCCTGCCAATCCCTATAGTGGCTACACCTTC.

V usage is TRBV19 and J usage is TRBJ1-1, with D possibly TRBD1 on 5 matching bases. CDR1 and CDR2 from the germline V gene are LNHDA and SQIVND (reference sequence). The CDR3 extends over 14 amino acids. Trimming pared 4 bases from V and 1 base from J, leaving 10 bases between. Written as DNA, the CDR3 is TGTGCCAGTAGTAAGAAGACAGAGAACACTGAAGCTTTCTTT. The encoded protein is CASSKKTENTEAFF.

The DNA of the CDR3 is TGTGCCAGCAGTTCGCAGACAGGGGGGTATGGCTACACCTTC. It encodes CASSSQTGGYGYTF. The chain uses TRBV6-5 and TRBJ1-2, with 9 positions matching TRBD1. Per the germline V gene, CDR1 is MNHEY and CDR2 is SVGAGI. The CDR3 loop spans 14 amino acids. V lost 4 bases and J lost 5; bases outside the gene matches: 5.

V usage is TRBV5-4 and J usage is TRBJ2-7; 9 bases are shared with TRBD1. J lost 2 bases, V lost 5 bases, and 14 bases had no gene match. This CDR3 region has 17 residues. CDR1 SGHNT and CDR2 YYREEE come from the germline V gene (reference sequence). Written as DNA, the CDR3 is TGTGCCAGCAGTTCCAAAAGTAACAGGGGGCGCCCCTACGAGCAGTACTTC. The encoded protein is CASSSKSNRGRPYEQYF.

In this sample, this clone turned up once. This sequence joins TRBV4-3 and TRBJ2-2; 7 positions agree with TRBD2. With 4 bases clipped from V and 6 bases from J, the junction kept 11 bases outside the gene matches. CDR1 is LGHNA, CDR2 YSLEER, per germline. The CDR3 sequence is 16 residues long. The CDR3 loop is CASSPGLGMVAGELFF. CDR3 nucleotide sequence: TGCGCCAGCAGCCCTGGACTAGGAATGGTCGCCGGGGAGCTGTTTTTT.

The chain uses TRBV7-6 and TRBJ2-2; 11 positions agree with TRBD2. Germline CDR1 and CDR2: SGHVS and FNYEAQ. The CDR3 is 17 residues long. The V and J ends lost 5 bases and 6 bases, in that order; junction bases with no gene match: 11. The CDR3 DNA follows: TGTGCCAGCAGCCCTGGGGGGACTAGCGGTTTCGCCGGGGAGCTGTTTTTT. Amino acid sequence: CASSPGGTSGFAGELFF.

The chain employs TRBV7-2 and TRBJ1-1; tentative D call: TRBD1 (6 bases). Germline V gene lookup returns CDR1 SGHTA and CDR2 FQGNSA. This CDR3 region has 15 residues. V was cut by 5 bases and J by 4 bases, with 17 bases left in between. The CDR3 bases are TGTGCCAGCAGCAACTACAGGGACTACGGCACTGAAGCTTTCTTT. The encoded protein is CASSNYRDYGTEAFF.

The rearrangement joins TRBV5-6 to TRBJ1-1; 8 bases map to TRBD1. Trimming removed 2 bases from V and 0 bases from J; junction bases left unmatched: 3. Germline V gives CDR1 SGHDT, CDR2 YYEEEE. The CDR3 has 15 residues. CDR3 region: CASSLDRGLNTEAFF. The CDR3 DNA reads TGTGCCAGCAGCTTAGACAGGGGATTGAACACTGAAGCTTTCTTT.

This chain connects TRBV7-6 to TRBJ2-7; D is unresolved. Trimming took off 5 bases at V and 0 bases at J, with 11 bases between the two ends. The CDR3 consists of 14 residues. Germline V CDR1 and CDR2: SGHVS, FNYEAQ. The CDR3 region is CASSENSGSYEQYF. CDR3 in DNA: TGTGCCAGCAGCGAAAATAGTGGCTCCTACGAGCAGTACTTC. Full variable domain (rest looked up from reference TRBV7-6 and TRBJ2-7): GAGVSQSPRYKVTKRGQDVALRCDPISGHVSLYWYRQALGQGPEFLTYFNYEAQQDKSGLPNDRFSAERPEGSISTLTIQRTEQRDSAMYRCASSENSGSYEQYFGPGTRLTVT.

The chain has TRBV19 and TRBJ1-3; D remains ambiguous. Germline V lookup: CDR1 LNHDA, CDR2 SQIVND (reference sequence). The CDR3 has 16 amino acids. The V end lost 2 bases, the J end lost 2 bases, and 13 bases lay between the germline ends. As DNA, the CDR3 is TGTGCCAGTAGTATACCGGCGGCGGGCCCTGGAAACACCATATATTTT. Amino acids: CASSIPAAGPGNTIYF. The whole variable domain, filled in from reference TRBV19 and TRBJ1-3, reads DGGITQSPKYLFRKEGQNVTLSCEQNLNHDAMYWYRQDPGQGLRLIYYSQIVNDFQKGDIAEGYSVSREKKESFPLTVTSAQKNPTAFYLCASSIPAAGPGNTIYFGEGSWLTVV.

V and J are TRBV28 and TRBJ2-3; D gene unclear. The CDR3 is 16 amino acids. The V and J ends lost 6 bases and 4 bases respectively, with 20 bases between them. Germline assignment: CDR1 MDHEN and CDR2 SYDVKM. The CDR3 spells CASSFMGLPWADTQYF. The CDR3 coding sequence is TGTGCCAGCAGCTTCATGGGCCTTCCCTGGGCAGATACGCAGTATTTT.

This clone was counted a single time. The CDR3 protein is CAWDLPGSANYGYTF. CDR3 bases: TGTGCCTGGGATTTGCCAGGGTCAGCTAACTATGGCTACACCTTC. V is TRBV2 and J is TRBJ1-2, with D possibly being TRBD1 (5 bases). Trimming took 11 bases from V and 0 from J, leaving 19 bases between them. Germline V gene lookup returns CDR1 SNHLY and CDR2 FYNNEI. The CDR3 extends over 15 amino acids.

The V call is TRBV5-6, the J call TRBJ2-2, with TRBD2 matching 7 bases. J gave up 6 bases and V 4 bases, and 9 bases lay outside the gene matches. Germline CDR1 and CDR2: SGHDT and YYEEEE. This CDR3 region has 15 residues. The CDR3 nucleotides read TGTGCCAGCAGCCGCGGACTAGATGATGCCGGGGAGCTGTTTTTT. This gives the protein CASSRGLDDAGELFF.

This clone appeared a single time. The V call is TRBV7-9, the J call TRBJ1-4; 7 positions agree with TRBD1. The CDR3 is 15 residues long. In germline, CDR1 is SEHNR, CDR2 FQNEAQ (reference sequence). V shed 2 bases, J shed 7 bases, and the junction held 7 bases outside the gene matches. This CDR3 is CASSLRTGAGEKLFF. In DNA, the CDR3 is TGTGCCAGCAGCTTACGGACAGGAGCGGGTGAAAAACTGTTTTTT.

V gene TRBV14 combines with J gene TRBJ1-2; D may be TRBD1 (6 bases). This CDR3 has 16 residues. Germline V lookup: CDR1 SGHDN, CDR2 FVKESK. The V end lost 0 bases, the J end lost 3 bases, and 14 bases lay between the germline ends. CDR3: CASSQDRGGDYYGYTF. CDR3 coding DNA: TGTGCCAGCAGCCAAGATCGGGGGGGCGATTACTATGGCTACACCTTC.

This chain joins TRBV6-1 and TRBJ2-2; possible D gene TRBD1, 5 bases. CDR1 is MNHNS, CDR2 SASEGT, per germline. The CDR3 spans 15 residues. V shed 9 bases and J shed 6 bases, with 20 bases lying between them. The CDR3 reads CASRVFQRGPGELFF. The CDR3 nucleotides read TGTGCCAGTCGAGTATTCCAAAGGGGTCCCGGGGAGCTGTTTTTT.

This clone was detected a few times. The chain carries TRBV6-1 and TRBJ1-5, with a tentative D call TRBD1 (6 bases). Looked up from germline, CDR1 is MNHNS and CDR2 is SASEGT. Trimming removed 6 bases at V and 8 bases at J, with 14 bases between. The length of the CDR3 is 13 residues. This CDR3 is CASSRQAKEPQHF. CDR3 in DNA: TGTGCCAGCAGCCGACAGGCCAAGGAGCCCCAGCATTTT.

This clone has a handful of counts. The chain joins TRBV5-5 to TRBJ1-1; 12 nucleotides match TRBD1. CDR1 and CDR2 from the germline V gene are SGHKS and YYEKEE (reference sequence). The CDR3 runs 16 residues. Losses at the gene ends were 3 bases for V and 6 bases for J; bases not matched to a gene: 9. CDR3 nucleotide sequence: TGTGCCAGCAGCTACCCGGGACAGGGGGCAAAGCCTGAAGCTTTCTTT. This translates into CASSYPGQGAKPEAFF.

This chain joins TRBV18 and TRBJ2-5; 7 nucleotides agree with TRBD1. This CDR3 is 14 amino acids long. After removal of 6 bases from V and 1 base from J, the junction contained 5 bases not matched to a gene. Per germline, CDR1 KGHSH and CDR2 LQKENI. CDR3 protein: CASSSGTAQETQYF. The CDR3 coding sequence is TGTGCCAGCTCCTCAGGGACAGCCCAAGAGACCCAGTACTTC.

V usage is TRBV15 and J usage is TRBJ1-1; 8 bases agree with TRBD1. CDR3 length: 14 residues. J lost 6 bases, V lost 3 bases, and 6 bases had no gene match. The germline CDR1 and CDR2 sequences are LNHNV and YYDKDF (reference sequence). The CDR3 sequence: CATSSGQGGSEAFF. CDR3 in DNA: TGTGCCACCAGCAGTGGACAGGGAGGGTCTGAAGCTTTCTTT. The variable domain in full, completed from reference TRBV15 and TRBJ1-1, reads DAMVIQNPRYQVTQFGKPVTLSCSQTLNHNVMYWYQQKSSQAPKLLFHYYDKDFNNEADTPDNFQSRRPNTSFCFLDIRSPGLGDTAMYLCATSSGQGGSEAFFGQGTRLTVV.

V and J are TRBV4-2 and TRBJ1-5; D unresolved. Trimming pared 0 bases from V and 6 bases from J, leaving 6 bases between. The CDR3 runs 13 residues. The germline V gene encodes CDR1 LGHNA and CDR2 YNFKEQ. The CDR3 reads CASSQDGRQPQHF. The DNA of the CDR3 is TGTGCCAGCAGCCAAGATGGGCGTCAGCCCCAGCATTTT.

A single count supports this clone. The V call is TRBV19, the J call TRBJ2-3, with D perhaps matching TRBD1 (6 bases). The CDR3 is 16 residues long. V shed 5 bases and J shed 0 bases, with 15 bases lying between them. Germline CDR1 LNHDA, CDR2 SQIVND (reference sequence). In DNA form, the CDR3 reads TGTGCCAGTAGTTCCCTCCGGACAGCTAGCACAGATACGCAGTATTTT. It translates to CASSSLRTASTDTQYF.

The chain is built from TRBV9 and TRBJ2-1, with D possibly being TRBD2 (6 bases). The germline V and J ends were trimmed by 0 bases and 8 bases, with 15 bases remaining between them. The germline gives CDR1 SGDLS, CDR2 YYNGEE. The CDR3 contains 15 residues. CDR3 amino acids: CASSVVGLPWDEQFF. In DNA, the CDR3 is TGTGCCAGCAGCGTAGTGGGACTCCCCTGGGATGAGCAGTTCTTC.

CDR3: CAAGPGMVLENTIYF. Written as DNA, the CDR3 is TGTGCCGCGGGCCCGGGGATGGTTTTAGAAAACACCATATATTTT. The chain has TRBV10-3 and TRBJ1-3, with D hard to call. Trimming left V 11 bases short and J 6 bases short, with 23 bases between. CDR3 length: 15 amino acids. The germline gives CDR1 ENHRY, CDR2 SYGVKD.

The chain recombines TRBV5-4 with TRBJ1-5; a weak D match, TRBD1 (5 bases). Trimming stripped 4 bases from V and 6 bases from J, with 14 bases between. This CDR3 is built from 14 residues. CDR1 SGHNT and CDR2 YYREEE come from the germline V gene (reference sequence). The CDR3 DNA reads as TGTGCCAGCAGCATCCAGGGTGTAAGTCAGCCCCAGCATTTT. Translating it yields CASSIQGVSQPQHF.